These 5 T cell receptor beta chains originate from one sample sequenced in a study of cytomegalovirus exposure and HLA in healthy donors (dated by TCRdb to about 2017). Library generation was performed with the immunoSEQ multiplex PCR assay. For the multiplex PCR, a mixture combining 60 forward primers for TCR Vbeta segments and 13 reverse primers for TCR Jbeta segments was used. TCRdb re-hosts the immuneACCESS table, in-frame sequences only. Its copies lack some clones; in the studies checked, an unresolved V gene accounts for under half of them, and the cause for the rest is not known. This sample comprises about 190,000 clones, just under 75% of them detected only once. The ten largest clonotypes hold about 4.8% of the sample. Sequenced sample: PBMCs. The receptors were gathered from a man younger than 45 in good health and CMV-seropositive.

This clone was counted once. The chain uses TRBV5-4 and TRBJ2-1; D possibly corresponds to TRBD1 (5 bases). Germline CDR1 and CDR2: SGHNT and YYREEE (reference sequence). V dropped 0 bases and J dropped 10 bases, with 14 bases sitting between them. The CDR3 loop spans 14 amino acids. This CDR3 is CASSLVQGHGEQFF. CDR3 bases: TGTGCCAGCAGCTTGGTCCAGGGTCATGGGGAGCAGTTCTTC.

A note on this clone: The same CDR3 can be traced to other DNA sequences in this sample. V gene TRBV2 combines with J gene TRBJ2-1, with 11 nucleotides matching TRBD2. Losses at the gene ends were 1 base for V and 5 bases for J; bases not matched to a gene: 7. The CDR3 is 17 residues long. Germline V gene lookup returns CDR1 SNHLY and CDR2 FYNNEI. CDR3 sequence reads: CASSEETGTSGDNEQFF. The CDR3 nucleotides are TGTGCCAGCAGTGAAGAAACCGGGACTAGCGGAGACAATGAGCAGTTCTTC.

CDR3 coding DNA: TGTGCCAGCAGTTTGACAGAGATGAACACTGAAGCTTTCTTT. Protein sequence: CASSLTEMNTEAFF. The chain couples TRBV27 to TRBJ1-1, with D possibly TRBD1 on 5 matching bases. Germline V lookup: CDR1 MNHEY, CDR2 SMNVEV (reference sequence). The CDR3 has 14 amino acids. Trimming shortened V by 3 bases and J by 0 bases, and 8 bases separated the two germline ends.

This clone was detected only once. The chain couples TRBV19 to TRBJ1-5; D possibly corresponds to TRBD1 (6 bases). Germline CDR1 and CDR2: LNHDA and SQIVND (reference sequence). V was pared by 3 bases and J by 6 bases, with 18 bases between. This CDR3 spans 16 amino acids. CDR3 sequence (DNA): TGTGCCAGTAGTATGTGGGGAACAGGGTATGCTCAGCCCCAGCATTTT. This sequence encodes CASSMWGTGYAQPQHF.

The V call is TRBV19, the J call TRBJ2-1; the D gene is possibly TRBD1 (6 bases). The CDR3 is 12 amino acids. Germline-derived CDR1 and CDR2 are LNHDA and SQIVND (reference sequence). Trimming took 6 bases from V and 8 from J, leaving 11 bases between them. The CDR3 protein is CASRAGVDEQFF. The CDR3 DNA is TGTGCCAGTAGAGCAGGGGTTGATGAGCAGTTCTTC.